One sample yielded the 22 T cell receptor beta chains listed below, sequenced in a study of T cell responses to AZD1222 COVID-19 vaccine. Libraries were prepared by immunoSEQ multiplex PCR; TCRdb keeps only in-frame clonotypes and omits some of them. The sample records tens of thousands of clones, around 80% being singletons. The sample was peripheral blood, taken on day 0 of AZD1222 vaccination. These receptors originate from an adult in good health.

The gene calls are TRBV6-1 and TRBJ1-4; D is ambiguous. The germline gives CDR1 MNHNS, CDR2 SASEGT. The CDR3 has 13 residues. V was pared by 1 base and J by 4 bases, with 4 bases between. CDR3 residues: CASSEVGNEKLFF. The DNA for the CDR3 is TGTGCCAGCAGTGAAGTCGGTAATGAAAAACTGTTTTTT.

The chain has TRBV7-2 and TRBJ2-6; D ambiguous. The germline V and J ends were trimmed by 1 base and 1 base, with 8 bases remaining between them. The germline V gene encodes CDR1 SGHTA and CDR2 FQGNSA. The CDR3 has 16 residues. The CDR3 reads CASSLGFESGANVLTF. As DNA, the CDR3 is TGTGCCAGCAGCTTAGGGTTTGAGTCTGGGGCCAACGTCCTGACTTTC.

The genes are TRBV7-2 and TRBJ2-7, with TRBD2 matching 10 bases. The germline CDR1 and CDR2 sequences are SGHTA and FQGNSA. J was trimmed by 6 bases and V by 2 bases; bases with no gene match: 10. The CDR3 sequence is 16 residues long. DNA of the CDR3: TGTGCCAGCAGCTTAACCAGTCTAGCGGGAGACGGCGAGCAGTACTTC. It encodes CASSLTSLAGDGEQYF.

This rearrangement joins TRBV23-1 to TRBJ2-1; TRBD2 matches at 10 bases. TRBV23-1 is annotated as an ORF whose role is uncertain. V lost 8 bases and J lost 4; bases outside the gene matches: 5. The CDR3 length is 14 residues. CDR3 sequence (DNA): TGCGCCAGCCCCCAGGGACTAGCGTACAATGAGCAGTTCTTC. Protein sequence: CASPQGLAYNEQFF.

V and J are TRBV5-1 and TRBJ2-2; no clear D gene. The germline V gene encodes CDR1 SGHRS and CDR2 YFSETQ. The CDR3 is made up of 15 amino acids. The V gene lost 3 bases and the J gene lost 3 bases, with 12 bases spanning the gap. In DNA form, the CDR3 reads TGCGCCAGCAGCTACTGGACCCAGGACACCGGGGAGCTGTTTTTT. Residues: CASSYWTQDTGELFF.

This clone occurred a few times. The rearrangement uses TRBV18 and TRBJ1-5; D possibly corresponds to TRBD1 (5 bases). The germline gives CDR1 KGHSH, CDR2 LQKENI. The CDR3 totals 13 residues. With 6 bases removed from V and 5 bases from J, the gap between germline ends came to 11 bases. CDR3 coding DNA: TGTGCCAGCTCCCTGGCGGGGGATCAGCCCCAGCATTTT. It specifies CASSLAGDQPQHF.

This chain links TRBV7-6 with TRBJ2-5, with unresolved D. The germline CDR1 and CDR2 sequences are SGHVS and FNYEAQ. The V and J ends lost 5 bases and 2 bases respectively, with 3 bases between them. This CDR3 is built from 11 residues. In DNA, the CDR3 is TGTGCCAGCAGCCTACAAGAGACCCAGTACTTC. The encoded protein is CASSLQETQYF.

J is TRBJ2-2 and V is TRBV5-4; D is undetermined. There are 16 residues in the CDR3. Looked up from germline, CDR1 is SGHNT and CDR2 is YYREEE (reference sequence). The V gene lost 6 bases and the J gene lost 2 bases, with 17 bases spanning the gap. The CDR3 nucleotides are TGTGCCAGCAAGTTGGCTGGGCCCTTAAACACCGGGGAGCTGTTTTTT. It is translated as CASKLAGPLNTGELFF.

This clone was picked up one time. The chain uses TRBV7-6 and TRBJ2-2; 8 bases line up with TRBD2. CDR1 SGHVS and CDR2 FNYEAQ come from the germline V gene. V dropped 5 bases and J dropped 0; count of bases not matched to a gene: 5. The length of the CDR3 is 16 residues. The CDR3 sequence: CASSPLRGANTGELFF. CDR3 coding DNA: TGTGCCAGCAGCCCCCTGCGGGGGGCGAACACCGGGGAGCTGTTTTTT.

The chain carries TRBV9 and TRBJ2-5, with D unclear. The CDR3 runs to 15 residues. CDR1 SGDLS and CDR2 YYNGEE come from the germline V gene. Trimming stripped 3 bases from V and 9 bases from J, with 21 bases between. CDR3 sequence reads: CASSGSTGPYAAQYF. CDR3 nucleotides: TGTGCCAGCAGCGGATCTACCGGGCCCTACGCGGCCCAGTACTTC.

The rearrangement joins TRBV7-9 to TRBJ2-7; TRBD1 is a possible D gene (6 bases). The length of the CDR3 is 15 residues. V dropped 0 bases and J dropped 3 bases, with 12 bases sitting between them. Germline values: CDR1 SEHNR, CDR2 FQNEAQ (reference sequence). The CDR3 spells CASSLAKGQNYEQYV. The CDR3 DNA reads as TGTGCCAGCAGCTTAGCGAAAGGACAGAACTACGAGCAGTACGTC.

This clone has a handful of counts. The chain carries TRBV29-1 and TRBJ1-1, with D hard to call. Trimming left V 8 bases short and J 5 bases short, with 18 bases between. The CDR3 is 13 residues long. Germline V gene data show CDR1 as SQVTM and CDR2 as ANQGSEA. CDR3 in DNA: TGCAGCACCACGGGTTTAGGTAGGACTGAAGCTTTCTTT. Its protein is CSTTGLGRTEAFF.

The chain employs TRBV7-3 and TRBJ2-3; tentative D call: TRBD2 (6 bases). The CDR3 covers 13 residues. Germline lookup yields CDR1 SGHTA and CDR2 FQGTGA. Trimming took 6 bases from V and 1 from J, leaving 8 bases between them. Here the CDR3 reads CASRASGTDTQYF. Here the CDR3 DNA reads TGTGCCAGCAGGGCTAGCGGCACAGATACGCAGTATTTT.

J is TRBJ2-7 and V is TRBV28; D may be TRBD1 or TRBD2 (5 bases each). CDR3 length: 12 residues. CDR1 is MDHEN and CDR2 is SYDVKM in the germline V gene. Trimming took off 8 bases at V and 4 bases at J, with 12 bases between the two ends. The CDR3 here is CASGRGLYEQYF. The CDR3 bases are TGTGCCAGCGGACGGGGCCTTTACGAGCAGTACTTC.

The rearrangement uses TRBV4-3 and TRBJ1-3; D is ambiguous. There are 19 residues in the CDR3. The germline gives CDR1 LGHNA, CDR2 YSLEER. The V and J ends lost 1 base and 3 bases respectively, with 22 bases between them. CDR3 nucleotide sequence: TGCGCCAGCAGCCAAGTCAGTGTTGGGCGGGGAGGAGGTGGAAACACCATATATTTT. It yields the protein CASSQVSVGRGGGGNTIYF.

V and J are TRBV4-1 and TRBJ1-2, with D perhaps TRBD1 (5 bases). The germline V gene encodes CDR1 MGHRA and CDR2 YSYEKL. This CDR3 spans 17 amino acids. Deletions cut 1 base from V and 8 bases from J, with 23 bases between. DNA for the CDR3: TGCGCCAGCAGCCAAGTTTTGCGTTTTTCCTCCGCAGGGGGCTACACCTTC. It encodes CASSQVLRFSSAGGYTF.

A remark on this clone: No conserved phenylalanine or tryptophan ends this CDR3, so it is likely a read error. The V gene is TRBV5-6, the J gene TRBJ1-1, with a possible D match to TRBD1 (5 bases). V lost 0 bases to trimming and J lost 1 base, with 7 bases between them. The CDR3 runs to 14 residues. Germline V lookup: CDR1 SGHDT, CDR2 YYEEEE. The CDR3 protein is CASSLGQPNTEAFL. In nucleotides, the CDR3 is TGTGCCAGCAGCTTGGGACAGCCGAACACTGAAGCTTTCCTT.

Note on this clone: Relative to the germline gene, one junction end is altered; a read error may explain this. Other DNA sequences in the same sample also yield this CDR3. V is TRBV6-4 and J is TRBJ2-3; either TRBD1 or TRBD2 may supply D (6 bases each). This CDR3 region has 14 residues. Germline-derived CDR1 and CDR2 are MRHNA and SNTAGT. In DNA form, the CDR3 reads TGTGCCAGCAGTGACCATCCGGGGGCAGATACGCAATATTTT. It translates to CASSDHPGADTQYF.

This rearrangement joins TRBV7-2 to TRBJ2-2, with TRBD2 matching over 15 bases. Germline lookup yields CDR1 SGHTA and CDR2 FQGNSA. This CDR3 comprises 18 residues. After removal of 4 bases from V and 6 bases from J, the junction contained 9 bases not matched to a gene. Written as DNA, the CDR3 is TGTGCCAGCAGCTACTTCTACGGGACTAGCGGGAGGCCCGGGGAGCTGTTTTTT. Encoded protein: CASSYFYGTSGRPGELFF.

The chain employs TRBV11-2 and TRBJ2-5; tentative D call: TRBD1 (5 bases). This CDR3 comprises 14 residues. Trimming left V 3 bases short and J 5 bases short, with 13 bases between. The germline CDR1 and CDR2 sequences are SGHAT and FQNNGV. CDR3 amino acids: CASSLNRIGETQYF. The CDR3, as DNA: TGTGCCAGCAGCTTGAACAGGATCGGGGAGACCCAGTACTTC.

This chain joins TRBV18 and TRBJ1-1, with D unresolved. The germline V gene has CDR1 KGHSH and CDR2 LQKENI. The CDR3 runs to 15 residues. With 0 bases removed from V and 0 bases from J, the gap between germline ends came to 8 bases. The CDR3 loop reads CASSPPSHVNTEAFF. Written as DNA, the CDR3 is TGTGCCAGCTCACCACCTTCCCACGTGAACACTGAAGCTTTCTTT.

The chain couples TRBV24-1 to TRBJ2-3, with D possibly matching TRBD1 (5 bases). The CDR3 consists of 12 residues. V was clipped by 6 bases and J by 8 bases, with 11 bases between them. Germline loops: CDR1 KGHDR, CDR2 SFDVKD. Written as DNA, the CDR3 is TGTGCCACCAGTTCCCAAGGGGTTACGCAGTATTTT. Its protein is CATSSQGVTQYF.